The 24 T cell receptor beta chains given below trace back to one sample, sequenced in a study of cytomegalovirus exposure and HLA in healthy donors. The PCR was carried out with 60 Vbeta primers and 13 Jbeta primers. The protocol was immunoSEQ multiplex PCR, while the TCRdb copy is restricted to in-frame clones and leaves out a portion. The data show 45,000 to 65,000 clones, with 82% seen just once and roughly 1.5% held by the top ten. Sequencing used PBMCs. The receptor set was obtained from a man aged 25-45 years in good health and CMV-seronegative.

The genes are TRBV29-1 and TRBJ2-1, with 7 bases matching TRBD2. The CDR3 sequence is 16 residues long. Germline-derived CDR1 and CDR2 are SQVTM and ANQGSEA. V shed 7 bases, J shed 0 bases, and the junction held 12 bases outside the gene matches. This CDR3 is CSANRAGKSSYNEQFF. The CDR3 nucleotides are TGCAGCGCTAACCGAGCGGGGAAGAGCTCCTACAATGAGCAGTTCTTC.

This sequence joins TRBV20-1 and TRBJ1-2; D ambiguous. Trimming stripped 6 bases from V and 5 bases from J, with 10 bases between. The germline V gene has CDR1 DFQATT and CDR2 SNEGSKA (reference sequence). The CDR3 has 11 residues. The CDR3 region has the DNA TGCAGTGCCGCGTCGGTATATGGCTACACCTTC. Amino acid sequence: CSAASVYGYTF.

The sample holds one count of this clone. V gene TRBV6-1 combines with J gene TRBJ1-2; D might be TRBD1 (5 bases). CDR1 MNHNS and CDR2 SASEGT come from the germline V gene. The germline V and J ends were trimmed by 2 bases and 4 bases, with 11 bases remaining between them. CDR3 length: 14 residues. The CDR3: CASSENLQVYGYTF. The CDR3 DNA sequence: TGTGCCAGCAGTGAAAATTTACAGGTCTATGGCTACACCTTC.

The chain employs TRBV14 and TRBJ1-6; D remains unclear. CDR3 length equals 13 residues. V was clipped by 4 bases and J by 7 bases, with 8 bases between them. Germline CDR1 reads SGHDN; CDR2 reads FVKESK. The CDR3 bases are TGTGCCAGCAGCCTACTCGAGAATTCACCCCTCCACTTT. Amino acids: CASSLLENSPLHF.

V gene TRBV4-1 combines with J gene TRBJ2-3, with 10 bases lining up with TRBD2. This CDR3 spans 19 amino acids. The V segment lost 1 base and the J segment 0 bases; nucleotides outside the gene matches: 10. Germline V gene lookup returns CDR1 MGHRA and CDR2 YSYEKL. The CDR3 is CASSQVGASGGTSTDTQYF. The CDR3 DNA follows: TGCGCCAGCAGCCAAGTCGGGGCTAGCGGGGGTACTAGCACAGATACGCAGTATTTT.

This clone was counted a few times. This chain uses TRBV6-5 with TRBJ2-1, with 9 positions matching TRBD1. The CDR3 is 13 residues long. Germline CDR1 MNHEY, CDR2 SVGAGI. J lost 5 bases, V lost 8 bases, and 4 bases had no gene match. In nucleotides, the CDR3 is TGTGCCAGCGGGGACAGGGTGGACAATGAGCAGTTCTTC. It is translated as CASGDRVDNEQFF.

This sequence joins TRBV28 and TRBJ1-4; possibly TRBD1 for D (6 bases). Germline CDR1 is MDHEN and CDR2 is SYDVKM. The CDR3 is made up of 15 amino acids. The V gene lost 5 bases and the J gene lost 0 bases, with 10 bases spanning the gap. The CDR3 nucleotides read TGTGCCAGCAGTGGACAGAGTGCAACTAATGAAAAACTGTTTTTT. This encodes CASSGQSATNEKLFF.

The V and J genes are TRBV18 and TRBJ2-7, with 7 bases identical to TRBD2. Germline assignment: CDR1 KGHSH and CDR2 LQKENI. V dropped 3 bases and J dropped 6; count of bases not matched to a gene: 14. The length of the CDR3 is 16 residues. The CDR3: CASSPEGAGRVGEQYF. The CDR3 DNA sequence: TGTGCCAGCTCACCGGAAGGAGCGGGGCGTGTTGGCGAGCAGTACTTC.

The sample holds one count of this clone. CDR3 protein: CASTPGLAGGLHEQFF. DNA of the CDR3: TGTGCCAGCACCCCGGGACTAGCGGGGGGGCTTCATGAGCAGTTCTTC. J is TRBJ2-1 and V is TRBV2, with TRBD2 identical over 16 bases. V shed 7 bases, J shed 8 bases, and the junction held 8 bases outside the gene matches. Germline loops: CDR1 SNHLY, CDR2 FYNNEI. This CDR3 has 16 residues.

This clone was seen a handful of times. The J gene is TRBJ2-7, the V gene TRBV5-6, with a weak D call TRBD2 (6 bases). The V and J ends lost 1 base and 1 base respectively, with 15 bases between them. Per germline, CDR1 SGHDT and CDR2 YYEEEE. The CDR3 loop spans 16 amino acids. In DNA form, the CDR3 reads TGTGCCAGCAGCTTGCTGGAAGGACTATTATCCTACGAGCAGTACTTC. Translating it yields CASSLLEGLLSYEQYF. Complete variable domain (other parts from reference TRBV5-6 and TRBJ2-7): DAGVTQSPTHLIKTRGQQVTLRCSPKSGHDTVSWYQQALGQGPQFIFQYYEEEERQRGNFPDRFSGHQFPNYSSELNVNALLLGDSALYLCASSLLEGLLSYEQYFGPGTRLTVT.

The chain carries TRBV6-5 and TRBJ1-4, with D perhaps TRBD1 (5 bases). There are 15 residues in the CDR3. CDR1 is MNHEY and CDR2 is SVGAGI in the germline V gene. The V end was cut by 2 bases, the J end by 5 bases, with 12 bases between. Here the CDR3 reads CASSYQKGKNEKLFF. The CDR3 DNA sequence: TGTGCCAGCAGTTACCAAAAGGGGAAAAATGAAAAACTGTTTTTT.

The chain employs TRBV2 and TRBJ2-5, with TRBD2 matching 9 bases. Trimming removed 4 bases from V and 1 base from J; junction bases left unmatched: 4. The germline V gene has CDR1 SNHLY and CDR2 FYNNEI. The CDR3 contains 15 residues. CDR3 DNA sequence: TGTGCCAGCAGTGGGGAGCGGGGGGTCCAAGAGACCCAGTACTTC. This codes for CASSGERGVQETQYF.

The gene calls are TRBV13 and TRBJ2-3; tentatively, D is TRBD2 (5 bases). V gave up 0 bases and J gave up 6 bases, with 10 bases separating them. The germline V gene has CDR1 PRHDT and CDR2 FYEKMQ (reference sequence). CDR3 length: 14 amino acids. CDR3 sequence reads: CASSLGTPGDTQYF. CDR3 DNA: TGTGCCAGCAGCTTAGGGACTCCGGGGGATACGCAGTATTTT.

The chain joins TRBV15 to TRBJ2-7; TRBD1 agrees at 9 bases. The CDR3 contains 13 residues. CDR1 LNHNV and CDR2 YYDKDF come from the germline V gene (reference sequence). After removal of 8 bases from V and 2 bases from J, the junction contained 4 bases not matched to a gene. CDR3 protein: CATRTGATYEQYF. The CDR3 nucleotides read TGTGCCACCCGGACAGGGGCGACCTACGAGCAGTACTTC.

The rearrangement joins TRBV27 to TRBJ1-5; D uncertain. This CDR3 has 14 amino acids. Germline lookup yields CDR1 MNHEY and CDR2 SMNVEV (reference sequence). V was clipped by 2 bases and J by 6 bases, with 11 bases between them. CDR3 nucleotides: TGTGCCAGCAGTTTACGCGGATCGATTCAGCCCCAGCATTTT. This encodes CASSLRGSIQPQHF.

This rearrangement joins TRBV18 to TRBJ1-3; no reliable D call. Germline V CDR1 and CDR2: KGHSH, LQKENI. Trimming stripped 1 base from V and 1 base from J, with 11 bases between. This CDR3 has 16 residues. For the CDR3, the DNA is TGTGCCAGCTCACCACGGGCCTTAGATTCTGGAAACACCATATATTTT. This gives the protein CASSPRALDSGNTIYF.

This sequence joins TRBV19 and TRBJ1-2, with 10 positions matching TRBD1. The CDR3 has 17 amino acids. Per the germline V gene, CDR1 is LNHDA and CDR2 is SQIVND (reference sequence). The junction had 16 bases not matched to a gene; V was cut back by 7 bases and J by 5 bases. CDR3 DNA: TGTGCCAGTACCATGAAATCACGACAGGGGGCTTGGTATGGCTACACCTTC. The encoded protein is CASTMKSRQGAWYGYTF.

This clone was counted a few times. This chain uses TRBV5-1 with TRBJ2-7; D may be TRBD1 (7 bases). The V gene's germline CDR1 is SGHRS and CDR2 YFSETQ. The V end lost 6 bases, the J end lost 3 bases, and 10 bases lay between the germline ends. This CDR3 has 12 residues. The CDR3 loop reads CASTQGGYEQYF. CDR3 DNA sequence: TGCGCCAGCACCCAGGGGGGCTACGAGCAGTACTTC.

This rearrangement joins TRBV10-3 to TRBJ2-7, with 9 bases fitting TRBD1. This CDR3 is 14 amino acids long. The germline CDR1 and CDR2 sequences are ENHRY and SYGVKD. The V and J ends lost 11 bases and 6 bases, in that order; junction bases with no gene match: 14. CDR3 loop: CAADDRGRFGEQYF. The CDR3, as DNA: TGTGCCGCCGACGACAGGGGGAGATTTGGCGAGCAGTACTTC.

V is TRBV5-5 and J is TRBJ2-1, with a possible D match to TRBD2 (6 bases). V was clipped by 4 bases and J by 3 bases, with 14 bases between them. The germline CDR1 and CDR2 sequences are SGHKS and YYEKEE (reference sequence). The CDR3 has 15 amino acids. CDR3 sequence reads: CASSPRWEDYNEQFF. The DNA of the CDR3 is TGTGCCAGCAGCCCTCGTTGGGAGGACTACAATGAGCAGTTCTTC.

The V and J genes are TRBV2 and TRBJ2-1; TRBD1 might be the D (6 bases). Germline loops: CDR1 SNHLY, CDR2 FYNNEI. Trimming stripped 8 bases from V and 7 bases from J, with 15 bases between. The CDR3 sequence is 13 residues long. In DNA, the CDR3 is TGTGCCAGCGTCCGGACAGAGAAAAATGAGCAGTTCTTC. Protein: CASVRTEKNEQFF.

This chain uses TRBV6-1 with TRBJ1-1; D gene unclear. The germline V gene has CDR1 MNHNS and CDR2 SASEGT. V was cut by 4 bases and J by 1 base, with 10 bases left in between. This CDR3 has 14 residues. The CDR3 nucleotides are TGTGCCAGCAGTGGATGGCGCGGGAACACTGAAGCTTTCTTT. Translated: CASSGWRGNTEAFF.

V gene TRBV5-1 combines with J gene TRBJ1-5, with TRBD1 as a possible D gene (6 bases). The length of the CDR3 is 15 residues. Deletions cut 4 bases from V and 5 bases from J, with 16 bases between. CDR1 is SGHRS, CDR2 YFSETQ, per germline. CDR3 DNA: TGCGCCAGCAGCCAGAATACAGGGTATTATCAGCCCCAGCATTTT. It is translated as CASSQNTGYYQPQHF.

J is TRBJ1-4 and V is TRBV30; 8 bases are shared with TRBD1. The CDR3 runs 15 residues. Germline CDR1 reads GTSNPN; CDR2 reads SVGIG (reference sequence). The V gene end was trimmed by 5 bases and the J gene end by 3 bases; junction bases not matched to a gene: 8. CDR3: CAWGVQDRANEKLFF. DNA of the CDR3: TGTGCCTGGGGCGTCCAGGACAGGGCTAATGAAAAACTGTTTTTT.